This T cell receptor beta chain was retrieved from a study of blood T cells in healthy people across ages. Findings and limits, study-wide: Percentage of naive T cells showed a strong correlation with TCR beta diversity.

The length of the CDR3 is 12 residues. Trimming shortened V by 1 base and J by 8 bases, and 9 bases separated the two germline ends. Per the germline V gene, CDR1 is DFQATT and CDR2 is SNEGSKA (reference sequence). A sample-barcoded 5' primer and a J-beta primer mix were used in a second PCR of roughly 7 to 12 cycles. TCRdb called the 5' RACE reads again in MiXCR, with one record for every CDR3 protein. The sample lists over 300,000 distinct CDR3 sequences, 50% to 60% seen once, with 45% to 60% in the top ten. A remark on this clonotype: Its antigen is as yet unknown.

The rearrangement uses TRBV20-1 and TRBJ2-1; D is unresolved. Sequencing was performed on blood. This clonotype was obtained from a man in his fifties or sixties in good health. The chain's CDR3 is CSARGPSDEQFF. The CDR3 DNA reads TGCAGTGCTAGAGGTCCCTCGGATGAGCAGTTCTTC.